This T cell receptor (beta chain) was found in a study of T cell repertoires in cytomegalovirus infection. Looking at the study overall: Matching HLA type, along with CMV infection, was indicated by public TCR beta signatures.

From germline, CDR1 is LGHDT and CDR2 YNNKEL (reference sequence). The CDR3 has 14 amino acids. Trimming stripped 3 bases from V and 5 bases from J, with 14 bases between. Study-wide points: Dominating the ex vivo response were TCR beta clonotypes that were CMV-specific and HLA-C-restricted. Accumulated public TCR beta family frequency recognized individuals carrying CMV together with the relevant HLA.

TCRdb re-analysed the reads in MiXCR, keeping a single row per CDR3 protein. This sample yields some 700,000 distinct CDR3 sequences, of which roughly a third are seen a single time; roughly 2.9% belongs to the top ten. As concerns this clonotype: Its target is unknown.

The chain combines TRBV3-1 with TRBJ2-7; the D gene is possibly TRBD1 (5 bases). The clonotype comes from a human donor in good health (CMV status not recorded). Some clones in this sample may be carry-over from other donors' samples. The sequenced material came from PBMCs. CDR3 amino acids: CASSHKGRADEQYF. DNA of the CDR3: TGTGCCAGCAGCCATAAAGGCAGGGCCGACGAGCAGTACTTC.